The 18 T cell receptor beta chains below were found in one sample sequenced in a study of blood T cell repertoires in COVID-19. Measured with immunoSEQ multiplex PCR; TCRdb has only the in-frame clones, and not every one. Among more than 65,000 clones listed, over 80% were seen once. The sample was peripheral blood. These receptors came from a man aged 55 to 70 with active or convalescent COVID-19.

This clone was counted only a few times. The chain recombines TRBV29-1 with TRBJ1-3; tentative D call: TRBD1 (5 bases). The ends were cut back, 6 bases at V and 9 bases at J, with 15 bases in the middle. This CDR3 has 12 residues. Germline lookup yields CDR1 SQVTM and CDR2 ANQGSEA. The CDR3 sequence is CSVGVSEGTIYF. The CDR3 nucleotides read TGCAGCGTAGGGGTCTCGGAGGGCACCATATATTTT. Drawing the rest from reference TRBV29-1 and TRBJ1-3, the complete variable domain is SAVISQKPSRDICQRGTSLTIQCQVDSQVTMMFWYRQQPGQSLTLIATANQGSEATYESGFVIDKFPISRPNLTFSTLTVSNMSPEDSSIYLCSVGVSEGTIYFGEGSWLTVV.

The chain couples TRBV30 to TRBJ2-7, with 7 positions matching TRBD1. The V segment lost 6 bases and the J segment 2 bases; nucleotides outside the gene matches: 10. The CDR3 consists of 14 residues. CDR1 and CDR2 from the germline V gene are GTSNPN and SVGIG (reference sequence). The CDR3 protein is CACQRTGTTYEQYF. The CDR3 DNA is TGTGCCTGTCAGAGGACAGGCACTACCTACGAGCAGTACTTC. The full variable domain, its missing parts supplied by reference TRBV30 and TRBJ2-7, is SQTIHQWPATLVQPVGSPLSLECTVEGTSNPNLYWYRQAAGRGLQLLFYSVGIGQISSEVPQNLSASRPQDRQFILSSKKLLLSDSGFYLCACQRTGTTYEQYFGPGTRLTVT.

The V call is TRBV10-3, the J call TRBJ1-1, with 8 positions matching TRBD1. This CDR3 contains 14 residues. CDR1 ENHRY and CDR2 SYGVKD come from the germline V gene. Unmatched junction bases numbered 2, after V lost 4 bases and J lost 1 base. DNA of the CDR3: TGTGCCATCAGTGGGGACAGGCGGAACACTGAAGCTTTCTTT. Translated: CAISGDRRNTEAFF.

A remark on this clone: Other nucleotide sequences from this sample produce the same CDR3. The chain has TRBV27 and TRBJ1-1; the match to TRBD1 covers 7 bases. V lost 6 bases and J lost 1; bases outside the gene matches: 5. Germline lookup yields CDR1 MNHEY and CDR2 SMNVEV (reference sequence). This CDR3 has 14 residues. CDR3: CASRADRTNTEAFF. In DNA form, the CDR3 reads TGTGCCAGCAGAGCGGACAGGACGAACACTGAAGCTTTCTTT.

The J gene is TRBJ1-1, the V gene TRBV5-1, with D tentatively TRBD1 (6 bases). The V end was cut by 2 bases, the J end by 6 bases, with 14 bases between. Germline V lookup: CDR1 SGHRS, CDR2 YFSETQ. CDR3 length: 14 residues. The CDR3: CASSFGREGAEAFF. The CDR3 DNA reads as TGCGCCAGCAGCTTCGGGAGGGAGGGGGCTGAAGCTTTCTTT.

This clone has a single count. V usage is TRBV5-1 and J usage is TRBJ1-5, with 7 bases lining up with TRBD1. After removal of 4 bases from V and 4 bases from J, the junction contained 5 bases not matched to a gene. This CDR3 has 14 amino acids. Germline V lookup: CDR1 SGHRS, CDR2 YFSETQ. In DNA form, the CDR3 reads TGCGCCAGCAGCCCAGTGACAGGGAATCAGCCCCAGCATTTT. It yields the protein CASSPVTGNQPQHF.

The chain recombines TRBV11-2 with TRBJ2-7, with TRBD1 identical over 7 bases. This CDR3 has 14 residues. Germline V gene sequence: CDR1 SGHAT, CDR2 FQNNGV. V lost 5 bases, J lost 9 bases, and 13 bases stayed unmatched. CDR3 DNA sequence: TGTGCCAGCAGCGAAAGACGACAGGGAAGGGGGCAGTACTTC. It translates to CASSERRQGRGQYF. The full variable domain, rest sourced from reference TRBV11-2 and TRBJ2-7, is EAGVAQSPRYKIIEKRQSVAFWCNPISGHATLYWYQQILGQGPKLLIQFQNNGVVDDSQLPKDRFSAERLKGVDSTLKIQPAKLEDSAVYLCASSERRQGRGQYFGPGTRLTVT.

The chain has TRBV5-4 and TRBJ2-5; maybe TRBD2 (6 bases). The CDR3 totals 14 residues. Trimming took off 0 bases at V and 4 bases at J, with 10 bases between the two ends. Germline CDR1 is SGHNT and CDR2 is YYREEE (reference sequence). CDR3 nucleotide sequence: TGTGCCAGCAGCTTGGTTCGGGGAGGAGAGACCCAGTACTTC. It translates to CASSLVRGGETQYF.

This rearrangement joins TRBV3-1 (or the pseudogene TRBV3-2) to TRBJ1-4; TRBD1 aligns across 9 bases. The CDR3 spans 16 residues. Germline values: CDR1 LGHDT, CDR2 YNNKEL (reference sequence). The trim removed 0 bases at V and 7 bases at J, leaving 6 bases unmatched. The CDR3 here is CASSQDRTGVGEKLFF. In nucleotides, the CDR3 is TGTGCCAGCAGCCAAGACCGGACAGGGGTGGGTGAAAAACTGTTTTTT.

The chain recombines TRBV7-3 with TRBJ2-2, with 7 nucleotides matching TRBD1. The J segment lost 5 bases and the V segment lost 3 bases, leaving 9 bases of the junction unmatched. CDR3 length: 16 residues. The germline V gene has CDR1 SGHTA and CDR2 FQGTGA. CDR3 region: CASSLVLGGRTGELFF. In DNA, the CDR3 is TGTGCCAGCAGCTTGGTATTAGGGGGCAGAACCGGGGAGCTGTTTTTT.

This clone was observed a handful of times. This chain joins TRBV10-3 and TRBJ1-5; 10 bases fit TRBD1. Germline loops: CDR1 ENHRY, CDR2 SYGVKD. The junction had 3 bases not matched to a gene; V was cut back by 4 bases and J by 3 bases. This CDR3 has 15 amino acids. CDR3 bases: TGTGCCATCAGTGGGGGGACAGGGGACAATCAGCCCCAGCATTTT. Translated, it gives CAISGGTGDNQPQHF.

The CDR3, as DNA: TGCAGCGTTGGGCAGGGACAGCACTATGGCTACACCTTC. It translates to CSVGQGQHYGYTF. J is TRBJ1-2 and V is TRBV29-1; TRBD1 matches at 7 bases. This CDR3 is 13 amino acids long. Germline V CDR1 and CDR2: SQVTM, ANQGSEA. After removal of 4 bases from V and 3 bases from J, the junction contained 5 bases not matched to a gene.

The V gene is TRBV6-2 or TRBV6-3, the J gene TRBJ2-3; tentative D call: TRBD1 (6 bases). This CDR3 comprises 17 residues. V dropped 0 bases and J dropped 2 bases, with 15 bases sitting between them. The germline V gene encodes CDR1 MNHEY and CDR2 SVGEGT. The CDR3 nucleotides are TGTGCCAGCAGTTACTCCCCGGACAGAGACTTCACAGATACGCAGTATTTT. Translating gives CASSYSPDRDFTDTQYF.

The chain uses TRBV2 and TRBJ1-2, with D unclear. The germline V gene has CDR1 SNHLY and CDR2 FYNNEI. The length of the CDR3 is 13 residues. The V end was cut by 4 bases, the J end by 0 bases, with 6 bases between. Written as DNA, the CDR3 is TGTGCCAGCAGTGTGCCAGCTAACTATGGCTACACCTTC. This encodes CASSVPANYGYTF.

V usage is TRBV25-1 and J usage is TRBJ1-2; D not certain. This CDR3 contains 11 residues. From germline, CDR1 is MGHDK and CDR2 SYGVNS. Deletions cut 6 bases from V and 4 bases from J, with 6 bases between. The CDR3 reads CASRASYGYTF. In DNA, the CDR3 is TGTGCCAGCAGGGCATCCTATGGCTACACCTTC.

Only a few counts were recorded for this clone. The V gene is TRBV30, the J gene TRBJ2-2, with D uncertain. Trimming stripped 0 bases from V and 9 bases from J, with 14 bases between. This CDR3 region has 14 residues. Germline V CDR1 and CDR2: GTSNPN, SVGIG (reference sequence). CDR3 nucleotide sequence: TGTGCCTGGAGTGTGTCGTCCGCGTTACGGGAGCTGTTTTTT. This sequence encodes CAWSVSSALRELFF. Based on the CDR3 plus reference TRBV30 and TRBJ2-2, the full variable domain is SQTIHQWPATLVQPVGSPLSLECTVEGTSNPNLYWYRQAAGRGLQLLFYSVGIGQISSEVPQNLSASRPQDRQFILSSKKLLLSDSGFYLCAWSVSSALRELFFGEGSRLTVL.

The rearrangement links TRBV4-2 to TRBJ2-6, with D possibly being TRBD1 (6 bases). The CDR3 is made up of 19 amino acids. V was shortened by 1 base and J by 1 base, with 17 bases between the two germline ends. CDR1 is LGHNA and CDR2 is YNFKEQ in the germline V gene. The CDR3 loop is CASSQGGPGLGSGANVLTF. The CDR3 DNA follows: TGTGCCAGCAGCCAAGGGGGGCCAGGCTTAGGGTCTGGGGCCAACGTCCTGACTTTC.

The chain joins TRBV6-6 to TRBJ2-1; TRBD1 matches 9 bases. The germline V gene has CDR1 MNHNY and CDR2 SVGAGI (reference sequence). This CDR3 is built from 16 residues. The V and J ends lost 5 bases and 5 bases, in that order; junction bases with no gene match: 10. The CDR3 DNA reads TGTGCCAGCAGTAGACCACCCCGGACAGGGGACAATGAGCAGTTCTTC. This gives the protein CASSRPPRTGDNEQFF.